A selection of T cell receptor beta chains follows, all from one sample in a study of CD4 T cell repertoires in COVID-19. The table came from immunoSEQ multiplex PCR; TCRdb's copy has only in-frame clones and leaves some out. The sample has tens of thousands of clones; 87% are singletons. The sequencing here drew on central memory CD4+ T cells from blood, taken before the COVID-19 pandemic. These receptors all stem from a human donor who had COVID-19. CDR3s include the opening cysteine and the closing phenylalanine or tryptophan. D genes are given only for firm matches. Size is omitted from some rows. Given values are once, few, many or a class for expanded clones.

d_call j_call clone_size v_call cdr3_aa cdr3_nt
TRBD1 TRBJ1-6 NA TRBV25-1 CASSPTGQGNSPLHF TGTGCCAGCAGTCCCACGGGACAGGGAAATTCACCCCTCCACTTT
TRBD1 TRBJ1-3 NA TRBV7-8 CASSMTGGGGNTIYF TGTGCCAGCAGCATGACAGGGGGCGGTGGAAACACCATATATTTT
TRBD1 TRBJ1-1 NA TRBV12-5 CASGSRQGVRTEAFF TGTGCTAGTGGTTCCCGACAGGGGGTAAGGACTGAAGCTTTCTTT
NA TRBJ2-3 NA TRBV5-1 CASSLAGMVDTQYF TGCGCCAGCAGCTTGGCCGGGATGGTAGATACGCAGTATTTT
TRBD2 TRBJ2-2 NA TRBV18 CASSLRLAGAGGELFF TGTGCCAGCTCACTAAGACTAGCGGGAGCTGGCGGGGAGCTGTTTTTT
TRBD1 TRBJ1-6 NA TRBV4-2 CASSLEQGVSSYNSPLHF TGTGCCAGCAGCCTCGAACAGGGGGTCAGCTCCTATAATTCACCCCTCCACTTT
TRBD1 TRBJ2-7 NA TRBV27 CASSPSTGTLIQEQYF TGTGCCAGCAGTCCCTCGACAGGGACGTTAATTCAAGAGCAGTACTTC
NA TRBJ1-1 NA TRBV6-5 CASTHPGGTEAFF TGTGCCAGCACCCATCCGGGGGGGACTGAAGCTTTCTTT
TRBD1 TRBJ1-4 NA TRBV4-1 CASSIGAGGNEKLFF TGCGCCAGCAGCATAGGGGCAGGGGGCAATGAAAAACTGTTTTTT
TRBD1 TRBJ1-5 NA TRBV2 CASSGTEFQPQHF TGTGCCAGCAGCGGGACAGAATTTCAGCCCCAGCATTTT
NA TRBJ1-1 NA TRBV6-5 CASSAQGPNTEAFF TGTGCCAGCAGCGCACAGGGACCCAACACTGAAGCTTTCTTT
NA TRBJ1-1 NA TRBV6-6 CASTQEMTGNTEAFF TGTGCCAGCACACAGGAGATGACAGGGAACACTGAAGCTTTCTTT
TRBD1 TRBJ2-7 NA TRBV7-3 CASSLTGTGLDEQYF TGTGCCAGTTCTCTCACCGGGACAGGTCTTGACGAGCAGTACTTC
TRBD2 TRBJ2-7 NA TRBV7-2 CASRSRLAGGDYEQYF TGTGCCAGCAGATCCAGACTAGCGGGAGGGGACTACGAGCAGTACTTC
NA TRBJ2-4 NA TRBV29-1 CSVGPTQDNIQYF TGCAGCGTGGGCCCGACACAGGATAACATTCAGTACTTC
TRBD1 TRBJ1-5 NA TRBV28 CASRTPGGAYYSNQPQHF TGTGCCAGCAGGACCCCAGGGGGTGCCTATTATAGCAATCAGCCCCAGCATTTT
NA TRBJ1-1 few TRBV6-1 CASTSRTSYTEAFF TGTGCCAGCACCTCCCGGACATCCTACACTGAAGCTTTCTTT
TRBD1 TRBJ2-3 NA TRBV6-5 CASSSQGAGTQYF TGTGCCAGCAGTTCCCAGGGGGCAGGGACGCAGTATTTT
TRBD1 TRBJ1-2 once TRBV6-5 CASRQQGAYGYTF TGTGCCAGCAGACAACAGGGGGCGTATGGCTACACCTTC
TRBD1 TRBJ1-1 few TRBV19 CASSTSGTGTEAFF TGTGCCAGTAGTACCTCCGGGACAGGGACTGAAGCTTTCTTT
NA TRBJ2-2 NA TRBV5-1 CASRKGEAANTGELFF TGCGCCAGCAGGAAGGGGGAAGCCGCGAACACCGGGGAGCTGTTTTTT
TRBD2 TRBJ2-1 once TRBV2 CASSERSASGTTEGYNEQFF TGTGCCAGCAGTGAAAGGTCGGCTAGCGGGACGACGGAAGGGTACAATGAGCAGTTCTTC
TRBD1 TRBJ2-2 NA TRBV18 CASSHRGTGGSKKDTGELFF TGTGCCAGCTCACACAGAGGGACAGGGGGCTCGAAGAAGGACACCGGGGAGCTGTTTTTT
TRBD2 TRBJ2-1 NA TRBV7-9 CASSPRTTSGGNNEQFF TGTGCCAGCAGCCCCCGAACGACTAGCGGGGGAAACAATGAGCAGTTCTTC
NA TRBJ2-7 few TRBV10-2 CASRNGQGSQYEQYF TGCGCCAGCAGGAATGGGCAGGGGTCACAATACGAGCAGTACTTC
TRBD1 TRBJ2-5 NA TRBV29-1 CSFRQGGSETQYF TGCAGCTTTCGACAGGGCGGGTCAGAGACCCAGTACTTC
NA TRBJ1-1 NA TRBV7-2 CASSGHPNTEAFF TGTGCCAGCAGCGGCCACCCGAACACTGAAGCTTTCTTT
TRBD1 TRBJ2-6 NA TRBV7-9 CASSLAFGTGGSGANVLTF TGTGCCAGCAGCTTAGCTTTCGGGACAGGGGGTTCTGGGGCCAACGTCCTGACTTTC
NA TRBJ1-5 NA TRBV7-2 CASSLQVDQPQHF TGTGCCAGCAGCTTACAGGTCGATCAGCCCCAGCATTTT
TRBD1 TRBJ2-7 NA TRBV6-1 CASSEARGTGSSYEQYF TGTGCCAGCAGTGAAGCACGAGGGACAGGTTCTTCCTACGAGCAGTACTTC
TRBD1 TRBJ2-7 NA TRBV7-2 CASSLYQDRAYEQYF TGTGCCAGCAGCTTATATCAGGACAGGGCCTACGAGCAGTACTTC
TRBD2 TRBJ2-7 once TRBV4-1 CASSPGLAGGIIYEQYF TGCGCCAGCAGCCCGGGACTAGCGGGAGGGATCATATACGAGCAGTACTTC
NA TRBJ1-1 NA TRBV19 CASSINGPQNTEAFF TGTGCCAGTAGTATTAATGGGCCTCAGAACACTGAAGCTTTCTTT
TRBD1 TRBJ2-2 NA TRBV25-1 CASSARTGGAGELFF TGTGCCAGCAGTGCCCGGACAGGGGGGGCCGGGGAGCTGTTTTTT
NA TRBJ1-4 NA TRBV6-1 CASSEFRWGTTPLFF TGTGCCAGCAGTGAATTTAGGTGGGGCACCACCCCCCTGTTTTTT
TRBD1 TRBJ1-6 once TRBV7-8 CASSFETGGFNSYNSPLHF TGTGCCAGCAGCTTCGAGACAGGGGGCTTTAACTCCTATAATTCCCCCCTCCACTTT
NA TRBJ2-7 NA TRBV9 CASSVIGGEQYF TGTGCCAGCAGCGTAATCGGCGGCGAGCAGTACTTC
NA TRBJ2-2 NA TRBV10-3 CAISMGGNTGELFF TGTGCCATCAGTATGGGAGGGAACACCGGGGAGCTGTTTTTT
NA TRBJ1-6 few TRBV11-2 CASSATLGGSPLHF TGTGCCAGCAGCGCCACACTGGGGGGTTCACCCCTCCACTTT
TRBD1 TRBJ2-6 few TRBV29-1 CSAEGQGKSGANVLTF TGCAGCGCTGAAGGACAGGGGAAATCTGGGGCCAACGTCCTGACTTTC
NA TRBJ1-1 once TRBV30 CAWAPGRRNTEAFF TGTGCCTGGGCGCCAGGCCGCCGGAACACTGAAGCTTTCTTT
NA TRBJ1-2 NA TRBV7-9 CASSQAGAAVYGYTF TGTGCCAGCAGCCAAGCGGGGGCTGCCGTCTATGGCTACACCTTC
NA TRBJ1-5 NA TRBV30 CAWSVAGGNQPQHF TGTGCCTGGAGTGTAGCAGGGGGCAATCAGCCCCAGCATTTT
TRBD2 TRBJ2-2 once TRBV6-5 CASSVLAGGLNMLFF TGTGCCAGCAGCGTACTAGCGGGGGGACTTAATATGCTGTTTTTT